This T cell receptor (beta chain) was captured in a study of blood T cell repertoires in COVID-19. Across the study: T cells, B-cell-depleted T cells, or PBMCs supplied cDNA or gDNA.

Between the trimmed V and J ends, which lost 3 bases and 5 bases, there was a span of 19 bases. The CDR3 sequence is 16 residues long. Germline V CDR1 and CDR2: KGHSH, LQKENI. As handled by the study authors: Quantification of nucleated cells was approximated via reference gene primer amplification. The data were produced by immunoSEQ multiplex PCR, yet TCRdb's version contains in-frame clones alone and is incomplete. V, J and clone size derive from that table, while D and trimming were established from the DNA sequence. This sample has roughly 520,000 clones, with 88% found just once. Categorization into cohorts depended on clinical history that participants reported. Two consecutive negative NP/OP PCR tests, clearance, or resolved symptoms defined Cohort 3 recovery.

The genes are TRBV18 and TRBJ1-1; a possible D gene is TRBD1 (6 bases). The sequence was obtained from a woman in her thirties or forties who had recovered from COVID-19. The sample consisted of PBMCs or T cells enriched from blood (not recorded which). The CDR3 here is CASSPRNTGRETEAFF. CDR3 nucleotides: TGTGCCAGCTCACCCAGGAACACAGGGCGAGAGACTGAAGCTTTCTTT.